The TCR beta chain described here comes from a study of beta chain features in type 1 diabetes. Investigators reverse transcribed all isolated RNA, so they sequenced expressed TCRB transcripts. TCRdb keeps only in-frame clones here, not all; method: immunoSEQ multiplex PCR. The profile shows some 200,000 clones, around 9.9% of them singletons. The CDR3 extends over 11 amino acids. The V gene's germline CDR1 is SQVTM and CDR2 ANQGSEA. Trimming removed 8 bases at V and 4 bases at J, with 10 bases between. Sequencing was done on a sample of central memory CD4+ T cells from blood. This sequence originates from a man younger than 35 in good health. V is TRBV29-1 and J is TRBJ2-3; D is unresolved. The CDR3 DNA reads TGCAGCTCCAGGTATTCAGATACGCAGTATTTT. It codes for CSSRYSDTQYF.